Shown below are 23 T cell receptor beta chains from a single sample sequenced in a study of blood T cell repertoires in COVID-19. The protocol was immunoSEQ multiplex PCR, while the TCRdb copy is restricted to in-frame clones and leaves out a portion. The sample holds some 200,000 clones; 88% are singletons and the top ten take 5% to 6.5%. Material for sequencing was peripheral blood. These receptors were taken from a middle-aged man with active or convalescent COVID-19.

The rearrangement joins TRBV9 to TRBJ1-6; 9 positions agree with TRBD1. The CDR3 has 14 residues. From germline, CDR1 is SGDLS and CDR2 YYNGEE. Trimming cost V 2 bases and J 8 bases; bases outside gene matches: 2. The CDR3 DNA reads TGTGCCAGCAGCGTTTGGGACAGGGATTCACCCCTCCACTTT. Protein sequence: CASSVWDRDSPLHF.

The chain has TRBV7-9 and TRBJ1-5, with D perhaps TRBD1 (6 bases). CDR1 and CDR2 from the germline V gene are SEHNR and FQNEAQ (reference sequence). The CDR3 sequence is 16 residues long. V lost 1 base, J lost 6 bases, and 16 bases lay in between. The CDR3 region is CASSLDWGQGSQPQHF. CDR3 coding DNA: TGTGCCAGCAGCTTAGATTGGGGGCAGGGTAGTCAGCCCCAGCATTTT.

The chain couples TRBV2 to TRBJ2-2, with D possibly being TRBD1 (6 bases). The CDR3 length is 14 residues. The V gene lost 6 bases and the J gene lost 4 bases, with 12 bases spanning the gap. Germline V CDR1 and CDR2: SNHLY, FYNNEI. This chain's CDR3 is CASSSQGGTGELFF. The DNA for the CDR3 is TGTGCCAGCAGCTCACAGGGTGGCACCGGGGAGCTGTTTTTT.

CDR3 bases: TGTGCCAGCAGTGGACAGGGGGCTAACACTGAAGCTTTCTTT. As protein: CASSGQGANTEAFF. The chain carries TRBV2 and TRBJ1-1, with 10 bases matching TRBD1. There are 14 residues in the CDR3. Unmatched junction bases numbered 1, after V lost 4 bases and J lost 2 bases. The V gene's germline CDR1 is SNHLY and CDR2 FYNNEI. Full variable domain (outside the CDR3, taken from reference TRBV2 and TRBJ1-1): EPEVTQTPSHQVTQMGQEVILRCVPISNHLYFYWYRQILGQKVEFLVSFYNNEISEKSEIFDDQFSVERPDGSNFTLKIRSTKLEDSAMYFCASSGQGANTEAFFGQGTRLTVV.

This clone was detected only once. The J gene is TRBJ2-7, the V gene TRBV25-1; D uncertain. Germline V gene lookup returns CDR1 MGHDK and CDR2 SYGVNS. Trimming stripped 4 bases from V and 4 bases from J, with 8 bases between. The CDR3 is made up of 12 amino acids. The CDR3 region is CASSVGGYEQYF. CDR3 DNA sequence: TGTGCCAGCAGTGTAGGCGGATACGAGCAGTACTTC.

V and J are TRBV6-5 and TRBJ2-7; 11 positions agree with TRBD2. Trimming removed 6 bases from V and 7 bases from J; junction bases left unmatched: 8. CDR1 is MNHEY and CDR2 is SVGAGI in the germline V gene. The CDR3 has 14 amino acids. For the CDR3, the DNA is TGTGCCAGCAGCAATAGCGGGAGGGCCCGGGAGCAGTACTTC. It encodes CASSNSGRAREQYF.

This CDR3 reads CAGATGYEQYF. CDR3 nucleotide sequence: TGTGCCGGGGCCACTGGGTACGAGCAGTACTTC. The chain links TRBV6-5 to TRBJ2-7, with D possibly TRBD1 on 5 matching bases. Germline loops: CDR1 MNHEY, CDR2 SVGAGI. Trimming cost V 11 bases and J 4 bases, with 12 bases left between them. The CDR3 totals 11 residues.

This clone came up once. This sequence joins TRBV19 and TRBJ2-5; the D gene is possibly TRBD2 (6 bases). CDR3 length equals 15 residues. The V end lost 5 bases, the J end lost 0 bases, and 13 bases lay between the germline ends. Germline V CDR1 and CDR2: LNHDA, SQIVND (reference sequence). The CDR3 bases are TGTGCCAGTAGTCCTAACCGACTAGACCAAGAGACCCAGTACTTC. Translated: CASSPNRLDQETQYF. The complete variable domain, with remaining parts taken from reference TRBV19 and TRBJ2-5, reads DGGITQSPKYLFRKEGQNVTLSCEQNLNHDAMYWYRQDPGQGLRLIYYSQIVNDFQKGDIAEGYSVSREKKESFPLTVTSAQKNPTAFYLCASSPNRLDQETQYFGPGTRLLVL.

The chain joins TRBV18 to TRBJ1-1, with 8 bases that match TRBD1. The CDR3 contains 17 residues. Germline loops: CDR1 KGHSH, CDR2 LQKENI. J lost 10 bases, V lost 3 bases, and 19 bases had no gene match. The CDR3 loop is CASSPTPIGTGGPGAFF. CDR3 DNA: TGTGCCAGCTCACCGACCCCCATAGGAACAGGGGGTCCTGGAGCTTTCTTT. Combining the CDR3 with reference TRBV18 and TRBJ1-1 gives the whole variable domain NAGVMQNPRHLVRRRGQEARLRCSPMKGHSHVYWYRQLPEEGLKFMVYLQKENIIDESGMPKERFSAEFPKEGPSILRIQQVVRGDSAAYFCASSPTPIGTGGPGAFFGQGTRLTVV.

V usage is TRBV30 and J usage is TRBJ2-7; no definite D call. The V end was cut by 3 bases, the J end by 9 bases, with 12 bases between. The length of the CDR3 is 11 residues. Looked up from germline, CDR1 is GTSNPN and CDR2 is SVGIG (reference sequence). The CDR3 region is CAWRAPTGQYF. For the CDR3, the DNA is TGTGCCTGGAGGGCTCCTACGGGGCAGTACTTC.

The J gene is TRBJ2-2, the V gene TRBV6-5, with a weak D call TRBD1 (6 bases). Germline V lookup: CDR1 MNHEY, CDR2 SVGAGI. The CDR3 loop spans 13 amino acids. V shed 6 bases and J shed 5 bases, with 10 bases lying between them. CDR3 coding DNA: TGTGCCAGCAGGACGCAGGGGACCGGGGAGCTGTTTTTT. Its protein product is CASRTQGTGELFF.

This clone was picked up one time. The chain uses TRBV6-4 and TRBJ1-4; tentative D call: TRBD1 (5 bases). V was clipped by 2 bases and J by 0 bases, with 16 bases between them. Germline V gene lookup returns CDR1 MRHNA and CDR2 SNTAGT. The length of the CDR3 is 18 residues. The CDR3 DNA reads as TGTGCCAGCAGTGACGACCCCTGGACAAGTGCAACTAATGAAAAACTGTTTTTT. Translating gives CASSDDPWTSATNEKLFF.

The V gene is TRBV19, the J gene TRBJ2-7, with D perhaps matching TRBD1 (5 bases). V was pared by 7 bases and J by 1 base, with 11 bases between. Germline V gene data show CDR1 as LNHDA and CDR2 as SQIVND (reference sequence). There are 13 residues in the CDR3. Here the CDR3 reads CASNARASYEQYF. For the CDR3, the DNA is TGTGCCAGTAACGCCAGGGCATCCTACGAGCAGTACTTC.

This chain uses TRBV4-1 with TRBJ2-5; a weak D match, TRBD1 (6 bases). Deletions cut 4 bases from V and 3 bases from J, with 9 bases between. Germline assignment: CDR1 MGHRA and CDR2 YSYEKL. This CDR3 comprises 13 residues. The DNA for the CDR3 is TGCGCCAGCAGCCTCGGACAGAAAGAGACCCAGTACTTC. Translated: CASSLGQKETQYF.

The rearrangement joins TRBV7-9 to TRBJ2-3, with 9 bases matching TRBD2. Germline values: CDR1 SEHNR, CDR2 FQNEAQ (reference sequence). With 4 bases clipped from V and 5 bases from J, the junction kept 10 bases outside the gene matches. CDR3 length equals 16 residues. In nucleotides, the CDR3 is TGTGCCAGCAGCTCTATTGCGGGAGGGCCAGGAGATACGCAGTATTTT. Translated, it gives CASSSIAGGPGDTQYF.

A single count supports this clone. The rearrangement links TRBV30 to TRBJ1-2; weak D call: TRBD1 (5 bases). Trimming removed 3 bases at V and 5 bases at J, with 16 bases between. The V gene's germline CDR1 is GTSNPN and CDR2 SVGIG (reference sequence). This CDR3 is 14 amino acids long. CDR3 DNA sequence: TGTGCCTGGAGCTCTCTAAGACAGTATTATGGCTACACCTTC. This translates into CAWSSLRQYYGYTF.

The rearrangement links TRBV5-4 to TRBJ1-2; D ambiguous. The CDR3 has 14 residues. The germline gives CDR1 SGHNT, CDR2 YYREEE (reference sequence). V was pared by 6 bases and J by 7 bases, with 19 bases between. Here the CDR3 DNA reads TGTGCCAGCACCGCAAGGGAGGGAATAAGTGGCTACACCTTC. It encodes CASTAREGISGYTF. The full variable domain, with the rest looked up from reference TRBV5-4 and TRBJ1-2, is ETGVTQSPTHLIKTRGQQVTLRCSSQSGHNTVSWYQQALGQGPQFIFQYYREEENGRGNFPPRFSGLQFPNYSSELNVNALELDDSALYLCASTAREGISGYTFGSGTRLTVV.

The CDR3 sequence: CASSFSGSDTQYF. The CDR3 DNA sequence: TGTGCCAGCAGTTTTTCCGGGTCAGATACGCAGTATTTT. The chain has TRBV12-3 or TRBV12-4 and TRBJ2-3; D is unclear. The CDR3 extends over 13 amino acids. V was shortened by 3 bases and J by 4 bases, with 8 bases between the two germline ends.

This clone has a single count. The chain recombines TRBV15 with TRBJ1-2, with 9 bases identical to TRBD1. The V and J ends lost 10 bases and 0 bases, in that order; junction bases with no gene match: 9. The CDR3 sequence is 15 residues long. CDR1 and CDR2 (germline): LNHNV, YYDKDF (reference sequence). CDR3 nucleotides: TGTGCCAGCTCGGACAGGGGACTAGCTAACTATGGCTACACCTTC. This codes for CASSDRGLANYGYTF.

The chain recombines TRBV19 with TRBJ1-4; D remains ambiguous. V lost 8 bases and J lost 0, with 13 bases in between. This CDR3 spans 15 amino acids. Per germline, CDR1 LNHDA and CDR2 SQIVND (reference sequence). In DNA form, the CDR3 reads TGTGCCAGTGGAGATCGAGCTTCAACTAATGAAAAACTGTTTTTT. Protein: CASGDRASTNEKLFF.

The chain couples TRBV6-5 to TRBJ2-5; 11 bases line up with TRBD1. V trimming: 7 bases; J trimming: 4 bases; junction bases outside the gene matches: 5. The CDR3 totals 14 residues. The germline V gene has CDR1 MNHEY and CDR2 SVGAGI. CDR3 bases: TGTGCCAGCAAGCATGGGACAGGGGGAGAGACCCAGTACTTC. Translation: CASKHGTGGETQYF.

This clone came up a few times. The V gene is TRBV6-2 or TRBV6-3, the J gene TRBJ1-5, with TRBD1 as a possible D gene (6 bases). The V and J ends lost 2 bases and 1 base respectively, with 21 bases between them. The CDR3 is made up of 19 amino acids. Germline CDR1 is MNHEY and CDR2 is SVGEGT. The chain's CDR3 is CASSYPSGAGVWSNQPQHF. The CDR3 DNA sequence: TGTGCCAGCAGTTACCCTTCCGGCGCAGGGGTTTGGAGCAATCAGCCCCAGCATTTT.

This clone was observed a single time. The chain has TRBV6-5 and TRBJ2-1; D perhaps matches TRBD2 (7 bases). This CDR3 has 15 residues. Deletions cut 7 bases from V and 3 bases from J, with 16 bases between. CDR1 is MNHEY and CDR2 is SVGAGI in the germline V gene. CDR3 residues: CASTLGGGDYNEQFF. In DNA form, the CDR3 reads TGTGCCAGCACCTTGGGGGGGGGCGACTACAATGAGCAGTTCTTC.